Described below is a single TCR beta chain sequence and its context. Its antigen remains unknown. The sample originates from a study of cytomegalovirus exposure and HLA in healthy donors. Study in general: From HLA-typed donors, an early data release held about 85 million unique TCRs.

Healthy donors of bone marrow made up the group. Researchers ran the PCR with 60 Vbeta and 13 Jbeta primers. Sequencing used immunoSEQ multiplex PCR; TCRdb keeps in-frame clones, though not all of them. The profile shows about 220,000 clones, 75% to 90% of them singletons. Germline CDR1 LNHDA, CDR2 SQIVND (reference sequence). V shed 3 bases and J shed 8 bases, with 14 bases lying between them. The CDR3 has 14 amino acids. Points from the study as a whole: As a later analysis revealed, most CMV-associated TCR beta chains appeared HLA-restricted. Presence/absence analyses took donor sequencing depth as roughly uniform.

This chain connects TRBV19 to TRBJ2-1; D perhaps matches TRBD1 (5 bases). The receptor was derived from a boy aged 2 to 10 in good health and CMV-seronegative. Sequencing was done on a sample of PBMCs. CDR3 in DNA: TGTGCCAGTAGTATGGTCCTCCAGGGTCATGAGCAGTTCTTC. Protein sequence: CASSMVLQGHEQFF. Based on the CDR3 plus reference TRBV19 and TRBJ2-1, the full variable domain is DGGITQSPKYLFRKEGQNVTLSCEQNLNHDAMYWYRQDPGQGLRLIYYSQIVNDFQKGDIAEGYSVSREKKESFPLTVTSAQKNPTAFYLCASSMVLQGHEQFFGPGTRLTVL.